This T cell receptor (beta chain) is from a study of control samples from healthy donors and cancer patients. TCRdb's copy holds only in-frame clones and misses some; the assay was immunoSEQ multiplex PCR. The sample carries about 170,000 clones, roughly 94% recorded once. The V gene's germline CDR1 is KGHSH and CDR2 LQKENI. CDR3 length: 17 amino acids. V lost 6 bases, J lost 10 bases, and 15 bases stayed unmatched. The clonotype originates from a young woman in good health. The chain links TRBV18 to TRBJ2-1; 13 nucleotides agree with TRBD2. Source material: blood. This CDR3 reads CASSPNPGTSGIGEQFF. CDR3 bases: TGTGCCAGCTCTCCTAACCCCGGGACTAGCGGGATAGGGGAGCAGTTCTTC. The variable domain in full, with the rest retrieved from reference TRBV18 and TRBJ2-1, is NAGVMQNPRHLVRRRGQEARLRCSPMKGHSHVYWYRQLPEEGLKFMVYLQKENIIDESGMPKERFSAEFPKEGPSILRIQQVVRGDSAAYFCASSPNPGTSGIGEQFFGPGTRLTVL.